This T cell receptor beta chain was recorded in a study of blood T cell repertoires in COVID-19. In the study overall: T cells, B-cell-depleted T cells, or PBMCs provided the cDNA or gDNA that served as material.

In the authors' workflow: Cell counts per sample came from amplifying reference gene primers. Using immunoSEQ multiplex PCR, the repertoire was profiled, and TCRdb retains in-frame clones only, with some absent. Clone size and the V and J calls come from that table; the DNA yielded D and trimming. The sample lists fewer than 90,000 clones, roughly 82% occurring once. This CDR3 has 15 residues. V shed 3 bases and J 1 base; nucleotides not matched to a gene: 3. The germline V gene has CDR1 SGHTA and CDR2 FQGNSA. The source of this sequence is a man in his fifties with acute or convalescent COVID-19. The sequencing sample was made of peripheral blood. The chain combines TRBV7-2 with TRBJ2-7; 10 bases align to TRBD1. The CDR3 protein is CASSLGQGKSYEQYF. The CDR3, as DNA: TGTGCCAGCAGCTTGGGACAGGGGAAATCCTACGAGCAGTACTTC.